A single sample is the source of the 17 T cell receptor beta chains below, sequenced in a study of T cell clonality in common variable immunodeficiency. Repertoires were generated with immunoSEQ multiplex PCR, while TCRdb's copy carries only in-frame clones and drops some. The sample shows some 45,000 clones, none of them appearing just once. The sample consisted of peripheral blood mononuclear cells. These TCRs come from a person aged 18 to 75 in good health.

This clone was seen more than once but under ten times. The read ends 3 residues before the CDR3 terminus; that terminus is restored from the germline J gene. This chain joins TRBV16 and TRBJ1-4, with D uncertain. The V gene lost 0 bases and the J gene lost 0 bases, with 8 bases spanning the gap. CDR3 length: 16 amino acids. Germline V lookup: CDR1 KGHSY, CDR2 FQNENV. The CDR3 spells CASSQSEGPTNEKLFF. CDR3 bases read: TGTGCCAGCAGCCAATCGGAAGGGCCAACTAATGAAAAA.

Comments on this clone: The read finishes 3 residues shy of the CDR3 end, and the germline J gene is used to complete it. This chain connects TRBV2 to TRBJ2-7, with TRBD1 matching over 8 bases. With 4 bases clipped from V and 3 bases from J, the junction kept 8 bases outside the gene matches. CDR1 SNHLY and CDR2 FYNNEI come from the germline V gene. This CDR3 is 15 amino acids long. Partial CDR3 DNA: TGTGCCAGCAGTGGGGGGACAGGACTCAACTACGAG. Protein: CASSGGTGLNYE. In full, the CDR3 is CASSGGTGLNYEQYF.

Note on this clone: The read terminates 3 residues ahead of where the CDR3 ends, so the germline J gene completes it. The chain employs TRBV19 and TRBJ2-5; 7 bases align to TRBD2. Germline CDR1 is LNHDA and CDR2 is SQIVND (reference sequence). The length of the CDR3 is 13 residues. The trim removed 3 bases at V and 3 bases at J, leaving 1 base unmatched. Incomplete CDR3 DNA: TGTGCCAGTAGTATGGGGGGGGAAGAGACC. This gives the protein CASSMGGEET. The CDR3 as a whole reads CASSMGGEETQYF.

This clone came up many times. The DNA ends 3 residues before the CDR3 does, and the rest of the CDR3 is filled in from the germline J gene. The genes are TRBV5-1 and TRBJ1-2; 8 bases map to TRBD1. The CDR3 extends over 16 amino acids. V shed 2 bases, J shed 6 bases, and the junction held 12 bases outside the gene matches. Germline V gives CDR1 SGHRS, CDR2 YFSETQ. The DNA read from the CDR3 is TGCGCCAGCAGCTTAGTCCCAGGGGGCGCTCAGGATGGC. Amino acid sequence: CASSLVPGGAQDG. The CDR3 reads in full as CASSLVPGGAQDGYTF.

Comment on this clone: The missing CDR3 end, 3 residues past where the read stops, is filled in from the germline J gene. This CDR3 is also generated by other DNA sequences in the sample. The V gene is TRBV18, the J gene TRBJ1-2; D might be TRBD1 (6 bases). The CDR3 extends over 12 amino acids. Germline loops: CDR1 KGHSH, CDR2 LQKENI. CDR3 sequence: CASSPRTDTYTF. Partial CDR3 DNA: TGTGCCAGCTCACCACGGACAGATACC.

This clone was seen a few times. The read terminates 3 residues before the CDR3 end, so the remaining end is supplied by the germline J gene. V usage is TRBV6-1 and J usage is TRBJ2-3, with 9 bases identical to TRBD2. J lost 2 bases, V lost 2 bases, and 8 bases had no gene match. Germline V gene lookup returns CDR1 MNHNS and CDR2 SASEGT. CDR3 length: 17 amino acids. CDR3 protein: CASSEWGAGGNTDTQYF. The sequenced CDR3 bases are TGTGCCAGCAGTGAATGGGGAGCGGGGGGCAACACAGATACG.

Many counts were recorded for this clone. The read halts 3 residues ahead of the CDR3 end, with the missing end drawn from the germline J gene. The genes are TRBV19 and TRBJ1-1; possibly TRBD1 for D (5 bases). The V gene's germline CDR1 is LNHDA and CDR2 SQIVND (reference sequence). The CDR3 spans 14 residues. Trimming cost V 0 bases and J 5 bases, with 10 bases left between them. Partial CDR3 DNA: TGTGCCAGTAGTATAGACAGGGCGGGGACTGAA. Protein: CASSIDRAGTE. The full CDR3 protein is CASSIDRAGTEAFF.

This clone was counted many times. Incomplete CDR3 DNA: TGTGCCAGCTCACCGGGGCCTCTTAGCTCCTACGAG. It yields the protein CASSPGPLSSYE. The complete CDR3 reads CASSPGPLSSYEQYF. The chain is built from TRBV18 and TRBJ2-7, with D tentatively TRBD1 (5 bases). The CDR3 end falls 3 residues outside the read, so it is completed with the germline J gene. In germline, CDR1 is KGHSH, CDR2 LQKENI. This CDR3 has 15 amino acids. V was pared by 3 bases and J by 0 bases, with 12 bases between.

This clone was counted only a few times. CDR3 in amino acids: CASSPRQPPVRYTF. CDR3 DNA (partial): TGTGCCAGCAGCCCTCGACAGCCCCCAGTAAGA. The chain links TRBV7-2 to TRBJ1-2; maybe TRBD1 (5 bases). The observed sequence ends 3 residues before the CDR3 terminus, with the missing tail filled in from the germline J gene. CDR1 is SGHTA and CDR2 is FQGNSA in the germline V gene. CDR3 length: 14 amino acids.

This clone has a count of ten or more. The read falls 3 residues short of the CDR3 end, and the missing part is taken from the germline J gene. The chain carries TRBV7-6 and TRBJ1-2, with D unclear. Germline values: CDR1 SGHVS, CDR2 FNYEAQ. CDR3 length equals 15 residues. The V end was cut by 3 bases, the J end by 0 bases, with 11 bases between. The CDR3 spells CASSFIQATNYGYTF. Incomplete CDR3 DNA: TGTGCCAGCAGCTTCATTCAAGCTACTAACTATGGC.

Ten or more counts support this clone. The read is 3 residues too short to cover the CDR3 end, so that end is filled in from the germline J gene. V is TRBV19 and J is TRBJ2-5, with 8 bases aligning to TRBD1. The length of the CDR3 is 15 residues. J gave up 4 bases and V 5 bases, and 9 bases lay outside the gene matches. Germline values: CDR1 LNHDA, CDR2 SQIVND (reference sequence). This chain's CDR3 is CASSGAGGRTETQYF. CDR3 bases read: TGTGCCAGTAGTGGGGCAGGGGGCCGGACAGAGACC.

This clone was detected many times. The read finishes 3 residues shy of the CDR3 end, and the germline J gene is used to complete it. V usage is TRBV10-1 and J usage is TRBJ2-1; D is perhaps TRBD2 (5 bases). Germline values: CDR1 WNHNN, CDR2 SYGVQD (reference sequence). The CDR3 sequence is 15 residues long. V was cut by 5 bases and J by 1 base, with 12 bases left in between. Incomplete CDR3 DNA: TGCGCCAGCAGTCCAGGAGCGGAGTCCTACAATGAG. Protein sequence: CASSPGAESYNE. The CDR3 as a whole reads CASSPGAESYNEQFF.

This clone was observed many times. The read ends 3 residues early relative to the CDR3; the germline J gene fills the gap. The gene calls are TRBV10-1 and TRBJ1-1; D remains ambiguous. The CDR3 totals 10 residues. The germline gives CDR1 WNHNN, CDR2 SYGVQD (reference sequence). Incomplete CDR3 DNA: TGCGCCAGCGGACTGAGCGAA. The encoded protein is CASGLSE. The entire CDR3 reads CASGLSEAFF.

The table lists this clone with many counts. The read finishes 3 residues shy of the CDR3 end, and the germline J gene is used to complete it. This sequence joins TRBV2 and TRBJ2-4, with D maybe TRBD1 (6 bases). Germline V lookup: CDR1 SNHLY, CDR2 FYNNEI. Trimming cost V 5 bases and J 0 bases, with 20 bases left between them. The CDR3 length is 18 residues. This CDR3 is CASSRSGQPSIAKNIQYF. Partial CDR3 DNA: TGTGCCAGCAGTAGGTCGGGACAACCTTCAATAGCCAAAAACATT. Full variable domain (missing parts from reference TRBV2 and TRBJ2-4): EPEVTQTPSHQVTQMGQEVILRCVPISNHLYFYWYRQILGQKVEFLVSFYNNEISEKSEIFDDQFSVERPDGSNFTLKIRSTKLEDSAMYFCASSRSGQPSIAKNIQYFGAGTRLSVL.

This clone was seen at least ten times. The CDR3 extends 3 residues past the end of the read, so its final part is completed from the germline J gene. The chain links TRBV23-1 to TRBJ1-6; D ambiguous. TRBV23-1 is an ORF; its function is uncertain. Trimming shortened V by 0 bases and J by 4 bases, and 4 bases separated the two germline ends. The CDR3 loop spans 14 amino acids. The DNA read from the CDR3 is TGCGCCAGCAGTCAATCACAATATAATTCACCC. This codes for CASSQSQYNSP. The CDR3, in full, reads CASSQSQYNSPLHF.

This clone was counted at least ten times. The read ends 3 residues early relative to the CDR3; the germline J gene fills the gap. The chain recombines TRBV11-3 with TRBJ2-5; 12 nucleotides line up with TRBD1. This CDR3 is 15 amino acids long. Germline-derived CDR1 and CDR2 are SGHNT and YENEEA. The J segment lost 5 bases and the V segment lost 4 bases, leaving 5 bases of the junction unmatched. The sequenced CDR3 bases are TGTGCCAGCAGCTCTACCGGGACAGGGGGCGAGACC. This translates into CASSSTGTGGET. The whole CDR3 protein reads CASSSTGTGGETQYF.

This clone was observed at least ten times. The read ends 3 residues before the CDR3 terminus; that terminus is restored from the germline J gene. The rearrangement links TRBV2 to TRBJ1-2; 11 nucleotides line up with TRBD1. The CDR3 is 16 amino acids. Per the germline V gene, CDR1 is SNHLY and CDR2 is FYNNEI. CDR3 DNA (partial): TGTGCCAGCAGTTTAACCCCCGGACAGGGGGCCAAAGGC. Protein product: CASSLTPGQGAKG. The entire CDR3 protein reads CASSLTPGQGAKGYTF.